The 8 T cell receptor delta chains below come from one sample, sequenced in a study of γδ T cells in repeated Plasmodium falciparum infection. Gammadelta T cells were flow-sorted from PBMC into Vgamma9/Vdelta2+ and Vdelta2-negative populations for bulk analysis. TCRdb re-called the multiplex PCR reads via CATT. The data contain 75,000 to 95,000 delta-chain clones, more than 0.85% of them seen just once; the ten biggest clones take up around 9.6%. Sample: gamma-delta T cells from blood. The receptors here all came from a pool of human donors (malaria-infected and uninfected, not separated).

This clone occurred a few times. This likely reflects a read error, since a far larger clone is one base away. The same CDR3 is also encoded by other DNA sequences in this sample. The V gene is TRDV1, the J gene TRDJ1; a possible D gene is TRDD3 (9 bases). The J gene is not listed in TCRdb, so it was assigned here from a DNA match to germline. The germline V gene has CDR1 TSWWSYY and CDR2 QGS. The CDR3 has 28 amino acids. Here the CDR3 reads CALGELGGRVFFRASYELGDFRTDKLIF. The CDR3 DNA reads TGTGCTCTTGGAGAACTAGGGGGTCGGGTCTTCTTTCGGGCTTCCTACGAGCTGGGGGATTTTCGCACCGATAAACTCATCTTT.

In this sample, this clone turned up many times. A read error likely explains why the TCRdb protein, taken from a much larger clone, differs from this DNA's translation at residue 13; the protein shown is translated from the DNA. The gene calls are TRDV2 and TRDJ2, with a weak D call TRDD3 (5 bases). The DNA matches TRDJ1 better at its end, which makes the J call doubtful. The CDR3 has 14 residues. Per germline, CDR1 GEAIGNYY and CDR2 EKD. The CDR3: CACDPIRRRAQLIF. In DNA form, the CDR3 reads TGTGCCTGTGACCCAATACGGAGAAGAGCACAACTCATCTTT.

A few counts support this clone. A read error is likely here: a far larger clone is one base away. This specimen includes other DNA sequences encoding the same CDR3. The chain uses TRDV1 and TRDJ3; 12 nucleotides agree with TRDD3. Here the J gene came from matching the DNA to germline, since TCRdb omits it. With V trimmed by 2 bases and J by 2 bases, 34 bases remained unmatched. This CDR3 has 29 residues. CDR1 is TSWWSYY and CDR2 is QGS in the germline V gene. This CDR3 reads CALGENPTLPWVRLTGGYPPTWDTRQMFF. As DNA, the CDR3 is TGTGCTCTTGGGGAAAACCCTACCCTCCCTTGGGTGCGTCTTACTGGGGGATACCCACCGACCTGGGACACCCGACAGATGTTTTTC.

This clone was detected only a few times. TCRdb has a much larger clone's protein, which differs at residue 18 from the translation of this DNA, likely because of a read error; what is shown is the protein translated from the DNA. The V gene is TRDV1, but the J gene lacks a call; no check of the table's D call, TRDD3, against the DNA was made. CDR1 is TSWWSYY, CDR2 QGS, per germline. The CDR3 extends over 20 amino acids. CDR3 nucleotides: TGTGCTCTTGGGGAAGTTCCGACTGGGGGTCTACGCCCTTACACCGATAAATTCATCTTT. Amino acids: CALGEVPTGGLRPYTDKFIF.

This clone occurred a few times. A far bigger clonotype differs at one base, so this is likely a read error. Within the sample, other DNA sequences also encode this same CDR3. This chain links TRDV2 with TRDJ1; no firm D call. Here the J gene came from matching the DNA to germline, since TCRdb omits it. This CDR3 region has 16 residues. V shed 1 base and J shed 0 bases, with 14 bases lying between them. CDR1 and CDR2 (germline): GEAIGNYY, EKD. CDR3 loop: CACDTVERRYTDKLIF. As DNA, the CDR3 is TGTGCCTGTGACACTGTTGAACGGAGGTACACCGATAAACTCATCTTT.

Many counts were recorded for this clone. The chain joins TRDV1 to TRDJ1, with D possibly being TRDD2 or TRDD3 (7 bases each). This CDR3 spans 23 amino acids. CDR1 is TSWWSYY, CDR2 QGS, per germline. The ends were cut back, 2 bases at V and 0 bases at J, with 34 bases in the middle. CDR3 nucleotides: TGTGCTCTTGGGGAATTGATGTCCCTTCCTTTGAATAGCTGGGGGTTTTACACCGATAAACTCATCTTT. Its translation is CALGELMSLPLNSWGFYTDKLIF.

On this clone itself: TCRdb's protein, taken from a much larger clone, differs from this DNA's translation at residue 14, likely owing to a read error; the protein displayed comes from the DNA. The V gene was identified as TRDV2, while no J gene was called; the table calls TRDD3, which could not be checked here. Germline V gene lookup returns CDR1 GEAIGNYY and CDR2 EKD. The CDR3 is 16 amino acids. This CDR3 is CACDTVGDTLTAQHFF. The CDR3 bases are TGTGCCTGTGACACCGTGGGGGATACTTTGACAGCACAACACTTCTTT.

Comment on this clone: A read error likely explains why the TCRdb protein, taken from a much larger clone, differs from this DNA's translation at residue 3; the protein shown is translated from the DNA. V gene TRDV2 combines with J gene TRDJ1; possible D gene TRDD3, 6 bases. Because TCRdb records no J gene, it was assigned here through a match of the DNA to germline. Germline CDR1 and CDR2: GEAIGNYY and EKD. There are 15 residues in the CDR3. The CDR3 is CARDAGDPKDDKLIF. The CDR3 region has the DNA TGTGCCCGTGACGCTGGGGACCCCAAGGACGATAAACTCATCTTT.